These T cell receptor beta chains were read from a single sample in a study of CD8 T cells in Susac syndrome. From the immunoSEQ multiplex PCR reads, TCRdb called clonotypes with MiXCR, one entry per CDR3 protein. The sample consists of about 130,000 distinct CDR3 sequences, 95% of them appearing once. The material sequenced was CD8+ T cells from PBMCs. The receptors originated from a human donor with Susac syndrome. Both conserved end residues are trimmed from each CDR3.

j_call: TRBJ2-4; v_call: TRBV5-1; cdr3_aa: ASSPGSVAKNIQY
j_call: TRBJ2-2; v_call: TRBV7-2; cdr3_aa: ASSLGPYAGPPGELF
j_call: TRBJ2-1; v_call: TRBV5-1; cdr3_aa: ASIDRAYNEQF
j_call: TRBJ2-3; v_call: TRBV9; cdr3_aa: ASSARAQGPITDTQY
j_call: TRBJ1-3; v_call: TRBV7-6; cdr3_aa: ASSVDRGLGNTIY
j_call: TRBJ2-1; v_call: TRBV7-3; cdr3_aa: ASSLWGLGSRNEQF
j_call: TRBJ2-5; v_call: TRBV13; cdr3_aa: ASSPRREVETQY
j_call: TRBJ2-7; v_call: TRBV4-1; cdr3_aa: ASSPQTGLDSYEQY
j_call: TRBJ1-3; v_call: TRBV5-1; cdr3_aa: ASSSGQGLTDTIY
j_call: TRBJ1-1; v_call: TRBV14; cdr3_aa: ASSPVVGLTEAF
j_call: TRBJ2-7; v_call: TRBV20-1; cdr3_aa: SARDPPKEQY
j_call: TRBJ2-3; v_call: TRBV27; cdr3_aa: ASSNGAGGFTDTQY
j_call: TRBJ2-7; v_call: TRBV18; cdr3_aa: ASSSTEAYEQY
j_call: TRBJ2-7; v_call: TRBV28; cdr3_aa: ASSFEGTGVGYEQY
j_call: TRBJ2-3; v_call: TRBV14; cdr3_aa: ASSQGTRFTDTQY
j_call: TRBJ1-5; v_call: TRBV6-1; cdr3_aa: ATRLPTYSNQPQH
j_call: TRBJ1-5; v_call: TRBV13; cdr3_aa: ASSLGRLNQPQH
j_call: TRBJ2-7; v_call: TRBV20-1; cdr3_aa: SVPTSGSYEQY
j_call: TRBJ2-7; v_call: TRBV20-1; cdr3_aa: SARENEQY
j_call: TRBJ2-1; v_call: TRBV2; cdr3_aa: ASSPGSWEF
j_call: TRBJ2-7; v_call: TRBV28; cdr3_aa: ASSLDVDEQY
j_call: TRBJ1-5; v_call: TRBV19; cdr3_aa: ASSIWGSGNQPQH
j_call: TRBJ2-1; v_call: TRBV20-1; cdr3_aa: SARGQGSYNEQF
j_call: TRBJ1-1; v_call: TRBV2; cdr3_aa: ASTDSPEAF
j_call: TRBJ2-2; v_call: TRBV29-1; cdr3_aa: SVRVSTGELF
j_call: TRBJ2-7; v_call: TRBV29-1; cdr3_aa: SAEIADRYEQY
j_call: TRBJ1-2; v_call: TRBV12-3/TRBV12-4; cdr3_aa: ASSMVTYGYT
j_call: TRBJ1-2; v_call: TRBV29-1; cdr3_aa: SVRPARASYGYT